The 17 T cell receptor beta chains given below trace back to one sample, sequenced in a study of neurological immune-mediated disorders. TCRdb used MiXCR to reprocess the 5' RACE reads, holding one entry per CDR3 protein. The repertoire includes about 40,000 distinct CDR3 sequences, 3% to 3.5% of them detected once, and around 7.7% sits in the top ten. The time point is: longitudinal time-point 1 (baseline). Sequenced sample: PBMCs. Receptors originate from a woman in her fifties or sixties with multiple sclerosis.

This clonotype has ten or more counts. CDR3 in amino acids: CASGVGSGGSPLHF. The CDR3, as DNA: TGTGCCAGCGGGGTTGGGAGCGGGGGCTCACCCCTCCACTTT. The rearrangement joins TRBV2 to TRBJ1-6, with D perhaps matching TRBD1 (6 bases). Trimming removed 8 bases at V and 10 bases at J, with 18 bases between. The CDR3 totals 14 residues. Germline lookup yields CDR1 SNHLY and CDR2 FYNNEI. Variable domain in full (rest from reference TRBV2 and TRBJ1-6): EPEVTQTPSHQVTQMGQEVILRCVPISNHLYFYWYRQILGQKVEFLVSFYNNEISEKSEIFDDQFSVERPDGSNFTLKIRSTKLEDSAMYFCASGVGSGGSPLHFGNGTRLTVT.

This clonotype was recorded many times. The chain carries TRBV5-1 and TRBJ2-5; maybe TRBD1 (6 bases). Germline loops: CDR1 SGHRS, CDR2 YFSETQ. The CDR3 totals 14 residues. Trimming removed 3 bases from V and 6 bases from J, with 15 bases in between. CDR3: CASSSAQTGQTQYF. The CDR3 nucleotides are TGCGCCAGCAGCTCGGCCCAAACAGGGCAGACCCAGTACTTC.

This clonotype was counted at least ten times. V usage is TRBV4-1 and J usage is TRBJ1-4, with 7 bases matching TRBD1. This CDR3 region has 14 residues. V gave up 1 base and J gave up 5 bases; unmatched junction bases: 1. In germline, CDR1 is MGHRA, CDR2 YSYEKL. DNA of the CDR3: TGCGCCAGCAGCCAAGGGGACAGCAATGAAAAACTGTTTTTT. This translates into CASSQGDSNEKLFF.

This clonotype showed up many times. The genes are TRBV6-4 and TRBJ2-3; 14 positions match TRBD2. Germline CDR1 MRHNA, CDR2 SNTAGT. The CDR3 is made up of 18 amino acids. The trim removed 2 bases at V and 1 base at J, leaving 5 bases unmatched. CDR3 bases: TGTGCCAGCAGTGACGATGGGACTAGCGGGGGCCGCACAGATACGCAGTATTTT. Its protein is CASSDDGTSGGRTDTQYF.

This clonotype was observed many times. This chain uses TRBV19 with TRBJ2-5; TRBD2 matches at 7 bases. V lost 1 base, J lost 3 bases, and 8 bases stayed unmatched. The germline V gene has CDR1 LNHDA and CDR2 SQIVND (reference sequence). This CDR3 comprises 16 residues. CDR3 DNA: TGTGCCAGTAGTATAGGAGCGGGGACTAACAAAGAGACCCAGTACTTC. Residues: CASSIGAGTNKETQYF. Supplemented by reference TRBV19 and TRBJ2-5, the full variable domain reads DGGITQSPKYLFRKEGQNVTLSCEQNLNHDAMYWYRQDPGQGLRLIYYSQIVNDFQKGDIAEGYSVSREKKESFPLTVTSAQKNPTAFYLCASSIGAGTNKETQYFGPGTRLLVL.

In its sample, this clonotype was seen many times. The gene calls are TRBV10-1 and TRBJ1-5; D is unresolved. V dropped 3 bases and J dropped 5 bases, with 11 bases sitting between them. The CDR3 extends over 14 amino acids. CDR1 is WNHNN, CDR2 SYGVQD, per germline (reference sequence). The CDR3 reads CASSESGRDQPQHF. Written as DNA, the CDR3 is TGCGCCAGCAGTGAATCTGGGCGAGATCAGCCCCAGCATTTT.

This clonotype was recorded at least ten times. The chain has TRBV5-1 and TRBJ1-1, with D unclear. This CDR3 spans 11 amino acids. In germline, CDR1 is SGHRS, CDR2 YFSETQ. Trimming removed 0 bases at V and 7 bases at J, with 4 bases between. CDR3 amino acids: CASSLAREAFF. In DNA, the CDR3 is TGCGCCAGCAGCTTGGCACGTGAAGCTTTCTTT.

The table lists this clonotype with many counts. The chain uses TRBV27 and TRBJ1-1, with unresolved D. In germline, CDR1 is MNHEY, CDR2 SMNVEV (reference sequence). The CDR3 contains 14 residues. The V and J ends lost 6 bases and 4 bases respectively, with 15 bases between them. CDR3 DNA: TGTGCCAGCAGCGCATCCTGGGTCCGCACTGAAGCTTTCTTT. It specifies CASSASWVRTEAFF.

This clonotype was seen ten or more times. V is TRBV20-1 and J is TRBJ1-5; 7 bases are shared with TRBD1. The CDR3 consists of 14 residues. Germline V lookup: CDR1 DFQATT, CDR2 SNEGSKA (reference sequence). Unmatched junction bases numbered 7, after V lost 4 bases and J lost 4 bases. The DNA of the CDR3 is TGCAGTGCTACTACAGGGGACTTAAATCAGCCCCAGCATTTT. The encoded protein is CSATTGDLNQPQHF.

This clonotype has a count of ten or more. This chain connects TRBV5-5 to TRBJ2-2, with D maybe TRBD2 (6 bases). CDR1 is SGHKS and CDR2 is YYEKEE in the germline V gene (reference sequence). CDR3 length: 17 residues. V was pared by 4 bases and J by 3 bases, with 19 bases between. The DNA of the CDR3 is TGTGCCAGCAGCGTCCGACCGGGTCCGGGGGACACCGGGGAGCTGTTTTTT. It encodes CASSVRPGPGDTGELFF.

There are many counts of this clonotype. V and J are TRBV5-1 and TRBJ2-2; D may be TRBD1 (5 bases). The CDR3 is made up of 15 amino acids. CDR1 is SGHRS and CDR2 is YFSETQ in the germline V gene. V was shortened by 1 base and J by 1 base, with 8 bases between the two germline ends. The CDR3 spells CASSLPGQNTGELFF. The CDR3 DNA sequence: TGCGCCAGCAGCTTGCCAGGGCAGAACACCGGGGAGCTGTTTTTT. Complete variable domain (other parts from reference TRBV5-1 and TRBJ2-2): KAGVTQTPRYLIKTRGQQVTLSCSPISGHRSVSWYQQTPGQGLQFLFEYFSETQRNKGNFPGRFSGRQFSNSRSEMNVSTLELGDSALYLCASSLPGQNTGELFFGEGSRLTVL.

This clonotype was seen ten or more times. The rearrangement uses TRBV3-1 and TRBJ1-3, with a weak D call TRBD1 (5 bases). V lost 4 bases and J 0 bases, leaving 19 bases between the germline ends. The CDR3 spans 18 residues. Germline lookup yields CDR1 LGHDT and CDR2 YNNKEL (reference sequence). The CDR3 DNA follows: TGTGCCAGCAGCCGAATAAACCGACGGGACCTCTCTGGAAACACCATATATTTT. It translates to CASSRINRRDLSGNTIYF.

This clonotype came up many times. The chain is built from TRBV27 and TRBJ2-3; TRBD2 matches 8 bases. The CDR3 loop spans 12 amino acids. CDR1 is MNHEY and CDR2 is SMNVEV in the germline V gene (reference sequence). Trimming removed 3 bases from V and 8 bases from J; junction bases left unmatched: 1. CDR3 coding DNA: TGTGCCAGCAGTTTTACTAGCGGTACGCAGTATTTT. Translation gives CASSFTSGTQYF.

The sample holds many counts of this clonotype. The J gene is TRBJ1-4, the V gene TRBV11-2; 10 nucleotides agree with TRBD1. Germline V gene lookup returns CDR1 SGHAT and CDR2 FQNNGV. With 3 bases clipped from V and 6 bases from J, the junction kept 1 base outside the gene matches. The CDR3 consists of 14 residues. The CDR3 nucleotides are TGTGCCAGCAGCTTGACAGGGGGCTATGAAAAACTGTTTTTT. The encoded protein is CASSLTGGYEKLFF. Filled out from reference TRBV11-2 and TRBJ1-4, the complete variable domain reads EAGVAQSPRYKIIEKRQSVAFWCNPISGHATLYWYQQILGQGPKLLIQFQNNGVVDDSQLPKDRFSAERLKGVDSTLKIQPAKLEDSAVYLCASSLTGGYEKLFFGSGTQLSVL.

This clonotype was found many times. The chain is built from TRBV9 and TRBJ2-4; D not certain. This CDR3 comprises 12 residues. Germline V CDR1 and CDR2: SGDLS, YYNGEE. Trimming removed 7 bases at V and 1 base at J, with 6 bases between. The CDR3 here is CASGSAKNIQYF. The CDR3 DNA reads as TGTGCCAGCGGCTCGGCCAAAAACATTCAGTACTTC.

The table lists this clonotype with many counts. The rearrangement uses TRBV20-1 and TRBJ2-7; 14 bases are a match to TRBD2. Trimming removed 0 bases from V and 0 bases from J; junction bases left unmatched: 7. The CDR3 is 18 residues long. The germline V gene encodes CDR1 DFQATT and CDR2 SNEGSKA (reference sequence). DNA of the CDR3: TGCAGTGCTAGAGATAGGGGACTAGCGGGGGCCCGCTCCTACGAGCAGTACTTC. As protein: CSARDRGLAGARSYEQYF.

This clonotype was detected ten times or more. The chain carries TRBV7-2 and TRBJ2-3; D is perhaps TRBD1 or TRBD2 (5 bases each). The CDR3 length is 15 residues. Trimming removed 5 bases at V and 2 bases at J, with 14 bases between. From germline, CDR1 is SGHTA and CDR2 FQGNSA. CDR3 bases: TGTGCCAGCAGCCAAATGCTGGGGGACACAGATACGCAGTATTTT. Amino acid sequence: CASSQMLGDTDTQYF. The whole variable domain, filled in from reference TRBV7-2 and TRBJ2-3, reads GAGVSQSPSNKVTEKGKDVELRCDPISGHTALYWYRQSLGQGLEFLIYFQGNSAPDKSGLPSDRFSAERTGGSVSTLTIQRTQQEDSAVYLCASSQMLGDTDTQYFGPGTRLTVL.